What follows are 5 T cell receptor delta chains derived from one specimen sequenced in a study of human gamma delta and Vdelta1 T cells. Their cognate antigens are unknown. TCRdb applied CATT to the PCR reads for clone calling. The sample records 6,000 to 7,000 delta-chain clones, about 43% being singletons. The source material was Vdelta1 gamma-delta T cells from blood grown in culture (DOT cells). Source of these receptors: a human donor in good health.

The chain is built from TRDV1 and TRDJ1; D gene unclear. CDR3 size: 17 residues. CDR1 TSWWSYY and CDR2 QGS come from the germline V gene. Trimming pared 1 base from V and 0 bases from J, leaving 15 bases between. CDR3 DNA: TGTGCTCTTGGGGAACGTCAACGTCCGGTGTACACCGATAAACTCATCTTT. Protein: CALGERQRPVYTDKLIF.

V and J are TRDV1 and TRDJ2; 11 bases match TRDD3. V lost 1 base to trimming and J lost 2 bases; unmatched junction nucleotides: 21. The length of the CDR3 is 23 residues. Germline loops: CDR1 TSWWSYY, CDR2 QGS. DNA for the CDR3: TGTGCTCTTGGGGAACCGAACCCCTTCCTACGACCAGCTGGGGGATACTTGACAGCACAACTCTTCTTT. This sequence encodes CALGEPNPFLRPAGGYLTAQLFF.

This chain joins TRDV1 and TRDJ1; 10 nucleotides agree with TRDD3. CDR3 length: 20 amino acids. V shed 8 bases and J 0 bases; nucleotides not matched to a gene: 21. CDR1 is TSWWSYY and CDR2 is QGS in the germline V gene. Written as DNA, the CDR3 is TGTGCTCTTATGGTTCAAACAGGTGGGGGATACTACGTCGACACCGATAAACTCATCTTT. The encoded protein is CALMVQTGGGYYVDTDKLIF.

This clone was detected a few times. This chain connects TRDV1 to TRDJ1; maybe TRDD2 (6 bases). This CDR3 contains 17 residues. V lost 2 bases, J lost 0 bases, and 16 bases lay in between. The germline CDR1 and CDR2 sequences are TSWWSYY and QGS. This CDR3 is CALGESSYWLYTDKLIF. Here the CDR3 DNA reads TGTGCTCTTGGGGAATCCTCCTACTGGCTTTACACCGATAAACTCATCTTT.

The chain couples TRDV1 to TRDJ1; D uncertain. Germline V gene lookup returns CDR1 TSWWSYY and CDR2 QGS. V lost 5 bases and J 3 bases, leaving 25 bases between the germline ends. CDR3 length equals 18 residues. The CDR3 loop is CALGPRGFRTEFSDKLIF. CDR3 sequence (DNA): TGTGCTCTTGGGCCCCGTGGATTCCGGACGGAGTTCTCCGATAAACTCATCTTT.